The clone carrying this T cell receptor (beta chain) was counted only a few times. The antigen is undetermined. Cycle 7 day 1, cycle 4 day 1, and baseline were the timepoints at which blood was sampled. These data are taken from a study of OX40 agonist ivuxolimab in advanced cancers. Looking at the study overall: Dose-escalation patients were diagnosed with hepatocellular carcinoma, melanoma, renal cell cancer or head and neck cancer. The study's findings and limits: Low normalized T-cell clonal expansion was also seen in some nonresponders.

V lost 6 bases, J lost 7 bases, and 11 bases stayed unmatched. This CDR3 comprises 14 residues. Germline V gene lookup returns CDR1 ENHRY and CDR2 SYGVKD. The assay was immunoSEQ multiplex PCR, and TCRdb's table has in-frame clones only and misses some. This sample yields 60,000 to 90,000 clones, of which roughly 87% are seen a single time; approximately 6.2% belongs to the top ten. The V and J genes are TRBV10-3 and TRBJ1-2; 7 bases are shared with TRBD1. The sequencing used CD4+ or CD8+ T cells sorted from blood, collected in a trial of the OX40 agonist ivuxolimab. The clonotype originates from an adult with an advanced solid tumor such as melanoma, head and neck, liver or kidney cancer. CDR3 bases: TGTGCCATCAGCGCCCGAGGACAGGTTCCTGGCTACACCTTC. Translating it yields CAISARGQVPGYTF.